This T cell receptor (beta chain) is from a study of T cell changes during pregnancy in multiple sclerosis. The CDR3 is 12 amino acids. CDR1 is GTSNPN, CDR2 SVGIG, per germline (reference sequence). Unmatched junction bases numbered 3, after V lost 5 bases and J lost 3 bases. Data came from immunoSEQ multiplex PCR; TCRdb stores just in-frame clones and leaves some out. The sample lists around 56,000 clones, about nine tenths occurring once. This sequence was found in a female donor with multiple sclerosis, enrolled in a pregnancy study. Sequenced here: peripheral blood, sampled after pregnancy. The rearrangement links TRBV30 to TRBJ2-7; the match to TRBD1 covers 8 bases. CDR3 protein: CAWGTGVYEQYF. The CDR3 nucleotides are TGTGCCTGGGGGACAGGAGTCTACGAGCAGTACTTC.